This T cell receptor beta chain originates from a study of T cell repertoires in cytomegalovirus infection. At the level of the study: The authors used CMV epitopes that were HLA-C-restricted (recently identified) and HLA-B-restricted (well studied). Based on public TCR beta signatures, there were indications of CMV infection and of a matching HLA type.

Study-wide points: What dominated the ex vivo response were HLA-C-restricted CMV-specific TCR beta clonotypes. Individuals carrying CMV plus the relevant HLA were identified by cumulative frequency of public TCR beta families.

About this clonotype: Its matching antigen is unknown.

CDR1 SQVTM and CDR2 ANQGSEA come from the germline V gene. V lost 4 bases and J lost 1, with 9 bases in between. The CDR3 runs 13 residues. TCRdb reprocessed the reads with MiXCR, giving one entry per CDR3 protein. The profile shows 700,000 to 950,000 distinct CDR3 sequences, about 33% of them singletons. The chain joins TRBV29-1 to TRBJ2-3; tentatively, D is TRBD1 (6 bases). The sample here was cultured CD8+ T cells from PBMCs, taken from culture after CMV antigen stimulation. The sequence was obtained from a human donor in good health (CMV status not recorded). Some clones in this sample may be carry-over from other donors' samples. CDR3 loop: CSVVRTGTDTQYF. Here the CDR3 DNA reads TGCAGCGTTGTAAGGACAGGCACAGATACGCAGTATTTT.